These 18 T cell receptor beta chains were sequenced from one sample in a study of T cells expressing NK-cell markers. TCRdb re-analyzed the 5' RACE reads; it lists each CDR3 protein once, without DNA. The specimen's table records around 260,000 distinct CDR3 sequences. Sequenced: blood T cells: a sorted CD56 or NKG2C T cell subset, CD4+ or CD8+ T cells, or bulk PBMC T cells (not recorded which). Receptors originate from a woman between 18 and 70 years old in good health.

The rearrangement joins TRBV4-3 to TRBJ1-2; TCRdb outputs TRBD1, but without DNA this stays unchecked. This CDR3 is built from 15 residues. Germline V gene sequence: CDR1 LGHNA, CDR2 YSLEER. The chain's CDR3 is CASSQQGFLTYGYTF.

This chain uses TRBV30 with TRBJ2-1; without DNA, the TCRdb call of TRBD2 cannot be checked. Germline values: CDR1 GTSNPN, CDR2 SVGIG (reference sequence). This CDR3 spans 22 amino acids. The CDR3 sequence is CAWSDTKGVAGGFRSSYNEQFF. Full variable domain (remainder filled in from reference TRBV30 and TRBJ2-1): SQTIHQWPATLVQPVGSPLSLECTVEGTSNPNLYWYRQAAGRGLQLLFYSVGIGQISSEVPQNLSASRPQDRQFILSSKKLLLSDSGFYLCAWSDTKGVAGGFRSSYNEQFFGPGTRLTVL.

The V gene is TRBV20-1, the J gene TRBJ2-2; TCRdb lists TRBD1, though no DNA is available to test this call. Germline V gene sequence: CDR1 DFQATT, CDR2 SNEGSKA (reference sequence). This CDR3 region has 13 residues. Here the CDR3 reads CSAGAGNTGELFF.

V usage is TRBV6-2 or TRBV6-3 and J usage is TRBJ2-2; without DNA, the TCRdb call of TRBD2 cannot be checked. CDR1 and CDR2 (germline): MNHEY, SVGEGT. The CDR3 spans 16 residues. The CDR3 loop reads CASSRGLAGSTGELFF.

This chain uses TRBV6-5 with TRBJ2-5. Looked up from germline, CDR1 is MNHEY and CDR2 is SVGAGI. The CDR3 is 15 residues long. The CDR3: CASSYSRRFQETQYF.

The V call is TRBV3-1, the J call TRBJ1-6; without DNA, the TCRdb call of TRBD1 cannot be checked. CDR3 length: 18 residues. Germline CDR1 LGHDT, CDR2 YNNKEL (reference sequence). CDR3 in amino acids: CASTPGHLTSSYNSPLHF.

The chain uses TRBV7-3 and TRBJ2-2; TCRdb selects TRBD1, and the lack of DNA leaves this call unchecked. The germline gives CDR1 SGHTA, CDR2 FQGTGA. The CDR3 runs to 15 residues. The CDR3 is CASSLPDRDAGELFF.

V gene TRBV6-1 combines with J gene TRBJ1-5. The CDR3 spans 15 residues. CDR1 MNHNS and CDR2 SASEGT come from the germline V gene. The CDR3: CASSPIPWEGQPQHF.

V is TRBV18 and J is TRBJ1-2. The CDR3 runs 13 residues. From germline, CDR1 is KGHSH and CDR2 LQKENI. The CDR3 loop is CASSPTDPYGYTF.

The chain joins TRBV4-1 to TRBJ2-5; the TCRdb D gene call, TRBD1, has no DNA to confirm it. Germline assignment: CDR1 MGHRA and CDR2 YSYEKL. This CDR3 has 16 residues. The CDR3: CASSQDFGTGEETQYF.

V is TRBV30 and J is TRBJ1-5. CDR3 length: 14 amino acids. Germline CDR1 and CDR2: GTSNPN and SVGIG (reference sequence). The CDR3 loop is CAWSLRYGDQPQHF.

The chain employs TRBV5-4 and TRBJ2-2; no DNA is available, so the TRBD2 call from TCRdb remains unchecked. The CDR3 runs to 15 residues. Germline-derived CDR1 and CDR2 are SGHNT and YYREEE (reference sequence). CDR3 sequence reads: CASSLVAGDTGELFF.

The genes are TRBV7-3 and TRBJ2-1; there is no DNA to check the TCRdb D call of TRBD2. The germline gives CDR1 SGHTA, CDR2 FQGTGA. The CDR3 contains 18 residues. CDR3 residues: CASSLTSFGTSGRTEQFF.

The J gene is TRBJ2-5, the V gene TRBV6-1; no DNA is available, so the TRBD1 call from TCRdb remains unchecked. The CDR3 is 15 residues long. Germline CDR1 reads MNHNS; CDR2 reads SASEGT. The CDR3 loop reads CASSLPGAAQETQYF.

The chain joins TRBV5-1 to TRBJ2-2; TCRdb outputs TRBD1, but without DNA this stays unchecked. CDR1 and CDR2 (germline): SGHRS, YFSETQ. This CDR3 is 15 amino acids long. The CDR3 sequence is CASSAGTPNTGELFF.

The chain joins TRBV20-1 to TRBJ1-2; TCRdb lists TRBD1, though no DNA is available to test this call. The CDR3 loop spans 17 amino acids. Germline values: CDR1 DFQATT, CDR2 SNEGSKA (reference sequence). The CDR3 loop reads CSAIAPPGHRVLDGYTF.

V and J are TRBV5-1 and TRBJ2-3; TCRdb returns TRBD2, unconfirmable since there is no DNA. The germline CDR1 and CDR2 sequences are SGHRS and YFSETQ. This CDR3 is built from 15 residues. This chain's CDR3 is CASSGGALATDTQYF.

The chain carries TRBV11-2 and TRBJ2-1; TCRdb's assignment of TRBD2 cannot be checked, as there is no DNA. The germline V gene encodes CDR1 SGHAT and CDR2 FQNNGV. The CDR3 length is 15 residues. The CDR3 here is CASSSGLKIYNEQFF.